The table lists the clone carrying this T cell receptor beta chain with many counts. The antigen remains unidentified. The data were obtained in a study of T-cell memory formation after mild COVID-19. Broader study findings: Clones which contracted sat mainly in CM and EM if CD4+, and in EMRA if CD8+.

V shed 5 bases and J 7 bases; nucleotides not matched to a gene: 11. Germline V gene data show CDR1 as SGHTA and CDR2 as FQGNSA. The CDR3 spans 15 residues. Researchers used 5'RACE with constant-segment primers to make TCR alpha and TCR beta cDNA libraries that carry sample barcodes and UMIs. TCRdb re-called the 5' RACE reads through MiXCR, storing one row per CDR3 protein. The sample contains 290,000 or so distinct CDR3 sequences, just under 20% of which appear only once. V is TRBV7-2 and J is TRBJ1-2, with TRBD1 matching over 9 bases. Sequencing was done on a sample of PBMCs or a T cell subset sorted from them (not recorded which). The sequence derives from a man aged 18 to 29 who had mild COVID-19 (a few samples of this study predate the infection). Cell type and time point are not known. CDR3 region: CASSITGTGSSGYTF. CDR3 bases: TGTGCCAGCAGCATAACCGGGACAGGGTCAAGTGGCTACACCTTC. Full variable domain (remainder filled in from reference TRBV7-2 and TRBJ1-2): GAGVSQSPSNKVTEKGKDVELRCDPISGHTALYWYRQSLGQGLEFLIYFQGNSAPDKSGLPSDRFSAERTGGSVSTLTIQRTQQEDSAVYLCASSITGTGSSGYTFGSGTRLTVV.